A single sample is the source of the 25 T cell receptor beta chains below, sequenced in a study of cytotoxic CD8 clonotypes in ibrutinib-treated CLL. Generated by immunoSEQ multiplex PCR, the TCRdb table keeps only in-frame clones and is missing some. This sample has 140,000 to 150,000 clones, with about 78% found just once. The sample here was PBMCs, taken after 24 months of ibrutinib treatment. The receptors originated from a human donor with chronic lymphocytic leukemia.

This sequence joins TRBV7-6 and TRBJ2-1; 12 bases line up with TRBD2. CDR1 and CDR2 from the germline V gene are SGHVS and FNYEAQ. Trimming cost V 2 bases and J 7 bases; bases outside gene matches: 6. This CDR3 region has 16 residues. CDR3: CASSLMTSGSVNEQFF. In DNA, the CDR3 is TGTGCCAGCAGCTTAATGACTAGCGGGAGTGTTAATGAGCAGTTCTTC.

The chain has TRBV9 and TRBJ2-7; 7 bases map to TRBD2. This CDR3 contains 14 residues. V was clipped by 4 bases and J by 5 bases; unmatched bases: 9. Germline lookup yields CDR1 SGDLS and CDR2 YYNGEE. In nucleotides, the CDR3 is TGTGCCAGCAGCCCAAGGAGCGGGACCCACGAGCAGTACTTC. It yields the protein CASSPRSGTHEQYF.

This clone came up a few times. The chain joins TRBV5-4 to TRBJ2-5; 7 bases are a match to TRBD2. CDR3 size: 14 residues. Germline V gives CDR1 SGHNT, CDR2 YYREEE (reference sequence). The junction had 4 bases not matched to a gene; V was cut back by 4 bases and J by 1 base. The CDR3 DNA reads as TGTGCCAGCAGCCGCGGGGGAGCCCAAGAGACCCAGTACTTC. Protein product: CASSRGGAQETQYF.

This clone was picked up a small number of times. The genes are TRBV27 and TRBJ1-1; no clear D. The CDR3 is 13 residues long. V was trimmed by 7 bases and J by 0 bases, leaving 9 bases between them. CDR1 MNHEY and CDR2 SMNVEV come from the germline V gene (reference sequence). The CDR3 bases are TGTGCCAGCAACGGGCCGATGAACACTGAAGCTTTCTTT. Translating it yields CASNGPMNTEAFF.

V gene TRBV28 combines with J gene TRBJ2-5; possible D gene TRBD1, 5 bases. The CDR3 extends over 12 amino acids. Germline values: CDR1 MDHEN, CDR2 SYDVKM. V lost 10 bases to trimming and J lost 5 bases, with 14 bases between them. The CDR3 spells CATLGGAETQYF. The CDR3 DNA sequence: TGTGCCACCCTCGGTGGGGCGGAGACCCAGTACTTC. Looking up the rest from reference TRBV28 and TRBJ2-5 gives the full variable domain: DVKVTQSSRYLVKRTGEKVFLECVQDMDHENMFWYRQDPGLGLRLIYFSYDVKMKEKGDIPEGYSVSREKKERFSLILESASTNQTSMYLCATLGGAETQYFGPGTRLLVL.

In DNA, the CDR3 is TGTGCCAGCGGGGGCCGGGACAGGGCCAGCTCCTACGAGCAGTACTTC. This encodes CASGGRDRASSYEQYF. The chain links TRBV28 to TRBJ2-7, with 9 nucleotides matching TRBD1. Germline loops: CDR1 MDHEN, CDR2 SYDVKM. The CDR3 is made up of 16 amino acids. V gave up 8 bases and J gave up 0 bases; unmatched junction bases: 11.

CDR3 amino acids: CAWSAWTGKDSPLHF. As DNA, the CDR3 is TGTGCCTGGAGCGCCTGGACAGGGAAAGATTCACCCCTCCACTTT. The chain recombines TRBV30 with TRBJ1-6; 8 bases fit TRBD1. Germline assignment: CDR1 GTSNPN and CDR2 SVGIG (reference sequence). The CDR3 spans 15 residues. Germline trimming cut 3 bases from V and 8 bases from J; bases unmatched to any gene: 9.

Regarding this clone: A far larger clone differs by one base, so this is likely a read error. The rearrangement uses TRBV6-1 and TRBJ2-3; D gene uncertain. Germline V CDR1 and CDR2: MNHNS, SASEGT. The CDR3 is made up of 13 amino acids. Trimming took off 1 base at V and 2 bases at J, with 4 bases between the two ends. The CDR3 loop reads CASSEGATDTQYF. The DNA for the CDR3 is TGTGCCAGCAGTGAAGGGGCCACAGATACGCAGTATTTT.

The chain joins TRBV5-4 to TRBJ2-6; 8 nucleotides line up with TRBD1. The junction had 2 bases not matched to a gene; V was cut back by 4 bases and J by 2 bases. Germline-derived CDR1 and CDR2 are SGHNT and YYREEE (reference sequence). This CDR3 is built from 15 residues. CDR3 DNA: TGTGCCAGCAGCCCAGGGGGCACTGGGGCCAACGTCCTGACTTTC. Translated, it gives CASSPGGTGANVLTF.

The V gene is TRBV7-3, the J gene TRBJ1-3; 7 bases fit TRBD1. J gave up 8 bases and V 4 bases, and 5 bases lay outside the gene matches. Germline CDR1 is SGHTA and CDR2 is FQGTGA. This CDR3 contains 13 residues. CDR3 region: CASSYPGGDTIYF. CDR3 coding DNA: TGTGCCAGCAGCTACCCAGGGGGAGACACCATATATTTT.

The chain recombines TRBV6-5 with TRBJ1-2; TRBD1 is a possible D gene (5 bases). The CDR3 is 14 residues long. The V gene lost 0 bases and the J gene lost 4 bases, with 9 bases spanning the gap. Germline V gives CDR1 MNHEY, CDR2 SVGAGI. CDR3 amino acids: CASSYSAGTYGYTF. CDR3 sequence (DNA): TGTGCCAGCAGTTACTCGGCAGGGACCTATGGCTACACCTTC.

The CDR3 DNA sequence: TGTGCCAGCAGTTACCGGCGGGGGACTGAAGCTTTCTTT. Translating it yields CASSYRRGTEAFF. V usage is TRBV6-5 and J usage is TRBJ1-1; D perhaps matches TRBD1 (5 bases). The CDR3 consists of 13 residues. V shed 2 bases and J shed 5 bases, with 9 bases lying between them. CDR1 and CDR2 from the germline V gene are MNHEY and SVGAGI.

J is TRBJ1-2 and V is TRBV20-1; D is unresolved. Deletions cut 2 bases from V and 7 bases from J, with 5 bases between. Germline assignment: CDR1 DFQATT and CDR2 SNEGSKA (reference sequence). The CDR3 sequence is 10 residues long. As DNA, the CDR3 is TGCAGTGCTAGATTATTTGGCTACACCTTC. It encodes CSARLFGYTF.

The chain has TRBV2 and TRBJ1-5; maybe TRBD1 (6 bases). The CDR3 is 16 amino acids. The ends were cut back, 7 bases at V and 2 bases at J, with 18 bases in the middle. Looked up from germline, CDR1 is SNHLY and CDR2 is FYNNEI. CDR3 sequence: CASTSPGAPGNQPQHF. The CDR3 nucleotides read TGTGCCAGCACCTCCCCGGGGGCGCCGGGCAATCAGCCCCAGCATTTT.

CDR3 region: CASSLSSGRAYEQYF. The CDR3 DNA reads TGTGCCAGCAGCCTCTCCAGCGGGAGGGCCTACGAGCAGTACTTC. The chain employs TRBV7-2 and TRBJ2-7, with 10 nucleotides matching TRBD2. The V gene's germline CDR1 is SGHTA and CDR2 FQGNSA. This CDR3 is 15 amino acids long. Trimming at V came to 5 bases and at J to 2 bases, leaving 6 bases not matched to a gene.

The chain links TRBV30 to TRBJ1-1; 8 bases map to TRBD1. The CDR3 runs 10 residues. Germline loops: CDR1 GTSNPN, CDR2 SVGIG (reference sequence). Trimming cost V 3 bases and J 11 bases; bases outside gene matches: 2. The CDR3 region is CAWSRTGAFF. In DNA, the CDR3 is TGTGCCTGGAGCCGGACAGGGGCTTTCTTT.

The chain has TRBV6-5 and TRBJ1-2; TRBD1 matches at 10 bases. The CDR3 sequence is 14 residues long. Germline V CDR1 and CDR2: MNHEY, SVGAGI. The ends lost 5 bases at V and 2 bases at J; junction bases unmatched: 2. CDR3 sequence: CASSEDRGNYGYTF. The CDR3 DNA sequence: TGTGCCAGCAGTGAGGACAGGGGGAACTATGGCTACACCTTC.

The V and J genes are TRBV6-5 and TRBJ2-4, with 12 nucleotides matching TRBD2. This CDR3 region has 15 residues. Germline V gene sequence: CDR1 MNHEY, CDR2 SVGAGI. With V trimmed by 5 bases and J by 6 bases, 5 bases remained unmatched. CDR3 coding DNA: TGTGCCAGCAGTACCCTAGCGGGGGGGAGAAACATTCAGTACTTC. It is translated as CASSTLAGGRNIQYF.

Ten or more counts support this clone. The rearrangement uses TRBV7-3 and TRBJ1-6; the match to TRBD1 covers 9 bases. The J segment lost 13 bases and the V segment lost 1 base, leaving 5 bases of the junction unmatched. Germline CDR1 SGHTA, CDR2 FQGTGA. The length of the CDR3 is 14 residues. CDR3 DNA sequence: TGTGCCAGCAGCTTAAAGGGGACAGGGAGTCCCCTCCACTTT. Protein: CASSLKGTGSPLHF.

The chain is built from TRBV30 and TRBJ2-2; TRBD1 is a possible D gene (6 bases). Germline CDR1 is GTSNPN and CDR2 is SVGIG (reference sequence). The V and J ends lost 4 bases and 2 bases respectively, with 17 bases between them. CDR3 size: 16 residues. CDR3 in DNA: TGTGCCTGGACCACAGCCGGGACACCCAACACCGGGGAGCTGTTTTTT. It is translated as CAWTTAGTPNTGELFF.

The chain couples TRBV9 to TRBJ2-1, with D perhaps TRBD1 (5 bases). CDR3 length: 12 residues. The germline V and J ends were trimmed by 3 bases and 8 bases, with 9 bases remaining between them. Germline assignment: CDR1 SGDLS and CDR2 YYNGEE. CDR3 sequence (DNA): TGTGCCAGCAGCGGCAGGGTTGATGAGCAGTTCTTC. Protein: CASSGRVDEQFF.

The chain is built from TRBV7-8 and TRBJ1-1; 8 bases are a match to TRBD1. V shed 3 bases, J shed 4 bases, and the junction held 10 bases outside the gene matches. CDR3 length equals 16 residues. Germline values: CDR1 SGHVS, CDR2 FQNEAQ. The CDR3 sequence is CASSFLTGGMGTEAFF. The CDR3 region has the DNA TGTGCCAGCAGCTTCCTTACAGGGGGTATGGGCACTGAAGCTTTCTTT.

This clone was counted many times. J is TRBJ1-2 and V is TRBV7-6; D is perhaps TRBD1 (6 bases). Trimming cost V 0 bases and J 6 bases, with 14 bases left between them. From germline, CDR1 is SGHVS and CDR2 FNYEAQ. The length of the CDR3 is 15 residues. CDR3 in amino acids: CASSLAPGGADGYTF. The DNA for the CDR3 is TGTGCCAGCAGCTTAGCGCCGGGGGGCGCGGATGGCTACACCTTC.

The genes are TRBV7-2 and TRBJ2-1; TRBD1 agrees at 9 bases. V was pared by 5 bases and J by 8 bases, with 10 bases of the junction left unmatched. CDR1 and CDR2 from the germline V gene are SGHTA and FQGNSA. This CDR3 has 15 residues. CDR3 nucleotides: TGTGCCAGCAGCGTCCGGGACAGGGAGGTCGATGAGCAGTTCTTC. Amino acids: CASSVRDREVDEQFF.

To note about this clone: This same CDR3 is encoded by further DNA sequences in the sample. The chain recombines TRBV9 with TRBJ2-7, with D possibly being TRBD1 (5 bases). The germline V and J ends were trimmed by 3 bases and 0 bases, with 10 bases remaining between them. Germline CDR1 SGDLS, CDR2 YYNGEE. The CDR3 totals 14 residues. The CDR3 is CASSAGPNSYEQYF. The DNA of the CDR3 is TGTGCCAGCAGCGCAGGGCCGAACTCCTACGAGCAGTACTTC.